This entry lists 29 T cell receptor delta chains sequenced from one sample in a study of γδ T cells in repeated Plasmodium falciparum infection. Flow sorting of PBMC yielded separate Vgamma9/Vdelta2+ and Vdelta2-negative gammadelta T cell populations for bulk repertoire analysis. TCRdb reprocessed the multiplex PCR reads through CATT. The profile shows over 45,000 delta-chain clones, roughly 1.6% of them singletons. Source material: gamma-delta T cells from blood. Receptor source: a pool of human donors (malaria-infected and uninfected, not separated).

To note about this clone: TCRdb pairs this DNA with a much larger clone's protein that differs at residue 12, likely a read error; the protein shown was translated from the DNA. The chain combines TRDV1 with TRDJ1, with TRDD2 matching 7 bases. TCRdb gives no J gene; it was assigned here by matching the DNA to germline. The germline V gene encodes CDR1 TSWWSYY and CDR2 QGS. The CDR3 extends over 19 amino acids. Trimming took 3 bases from V and 1 from J; bases not matched to a gene: 17. The CDR3 sequence: CALGDNLPSSFRFTDKLIF. The CDR3 DNA sequence: TGTGCTCTTGGGGATAACCTGCCTTCCTCTTTTCGGTTCACCGATAAACTCATCTTT.

This clone occurred a few times. Translating this DNA gives a protein that differs at residue 3 from the TCRdb one, which belongs to a much larger clone; a read error is likely, and the protein shown is this translation. This chain joins TRDV1 and TRDJ1; 8 bases line up with TRDD3. The J gene was not available in TCRdb and was assigned here by matching the DNA to germline segments. The CDR3 is 21 residues long. Germline CDR1 is TSWWSYY and CDR2 is QGS. The DNA of the CDR3 is TGTGCTCCTGGGGAACGGCCCTTTTTCCCACTTTTACTGGGGGACACCGATAAACTCATCTTT. Its protein product is CAPGERPFFPLLLGDTDKLIF.

This clone occurred a few times. The protein that TCRdb holds for this DNA derives from a much larger clone and differs from the translated DNA at residue 5, which likely indicates a read error; the protein shown here is translated from the DNA. The V call is TRDV1, the J call TRDJ1; the match to TRDD3 covers 9 bases. The J gene is not listed in TCRdb, so it was assigned here from a DNA match to germline. Germline assignment: CDR1 TSWWSYY and CDR2 QGS. This CDR3 is built from 16 residues. J lost 0 bases, V lost 4 bases, and 6 bases had no gene match. CDR3 amino acids: CALGGLGGIHTDKLIF. DNA of the CDR3: TGTGCTCTTGGGGGACTAGGGGGGATACACACCGATAAACTCATCTTT.

To note about this clone: This DNA translates differently at residue 18 from the TCRdb protein, which is that of a much larger clone; a read error is likely, and the protein shown is the DNA's own translation. The J gene went uncalled, whereas the V gene is TRDV1; the D call TRDD3 from the table was never checked on the DNA. CDR1 is TSWWSYY and CDR2 is QGS in the germline V gene. CDR3 length: 20 amino acids. The CDR3 sequence is CALGDQFPAWGIHYTDKPIF. DNA of the CDR3: TGTGCTCTTGGGGACCAGTTTCCTGCGTGGGGGATACATTACACCGATAAACCCATCTTT.

A few counts support this clone. For this DNA, TCRdb reports the protein of a much larger clone, which diverges at residue 18, most likely from a read error; the protein presented here is translated directly from the DNA. The V gene reported is TRDV1; the J gene is uncalled; the table's D call, TRDD3, has no DNA check behind it. The CDR3 runs 21 residues. CDR1 and CDR2 from the germline V gene are TSWWSYY and QGS. The CDR3 protein is CALGGLPTRNSGRRYTDNLIF. DNA for the CDR3: TGTGCTCTTGGGGGGCTTCCTACGAGAAACTCCGGGCGTCGTTACACCGATAACCTCATCTTT.

This clone was seen repeatedly, ten times or more. The rearrangement links TRDV2 to TRDJ1; 7 bases are a match to TRDD3. V was pared by 2 bases and J by 9 bases, with 17 bases of the junction left unmatched. The germline V gene encodes CDR1 GEAIGNYY and CDR2 EKD. The CDR3 is made up of 16 amino acids. The CDR3 DNA reads TGTGCCTGTGACAAGTTGCTGGGGGTCAGCCCAAACGAACTCATCTTT. Amino acids: CACDKLLGVSPNELIF.

This clone was observed many times. The listed TCRdb protein conflicts with the DNA translation at residue 4, and the protein shown is translated directly from the DNA. This chain links TRDV2 with TRDJ1, with TRDD3 matching 13 bases. As TCRdb names no J gene, one was assigned here on the basis of a DNA match to germline. Germline lookup yields CDR1 GEAIGNYY and CDR2 EKD. The CDR3 is made up of 19 amino acids. The CDR3 sequence: CACGTVATGGYGYTDKLIF. CDR3 DNA: TGTGCCTGTGGCACCGTTGCGACTGGGGGATACGGGTACACCGATAAACTCATCTTT.

In its sample, this clone was seen a few times. TCRdb pairs this DNA with a much larger clone's protein that differs at residue 9, likely a read error; the protein shown was translated from the DNA. The gene calls are TRDV1 and TRDJ1, with unresolved D. TCRdb supplies no J gene; here it was assigned by aligning the nucleotide sequence to germline. Trimming pared 3 bases from V and 0 bases from J, leaving 44 bases between. The CDR3 consists of 26 residues. From germline, CDR1 is TSWWSYY and CDR2 QGS. In DNA, the CDR3 is TGTGCTCTTGGGGATGTGGATGATCTTACGTACCCTCAGGGTTCCCCCCATGCCGGATACACCGATAAACTCATCTTT. It specifies CALGDVDDLTYPQGSPHAGYTDKLIF.

This clone was seen only a few times. TCRdb assigns this DNA the protein of a much larger clone, which departs from its translation at residue 4; this likely reflects a read error, and the protein shown comes from translating the DNA. The V and J genes are TRDV1 and TRDJ1; 9 nucleotides align to TRDD3. TCRdb does not report a J gene; here it was assigned by matching the DNA to germline references. Per germline, CDR1 TSWWSYY and CDR2 QGS. The CDR3 contains 21 residues. The CDR3 DNA reads as TGTGCTCTTGTGGAAACCACCGGCCTTCTTTGGGGGATAAGGTACACCGATAAACTCATCTTT. It is translated as CALVETTGLLWGIRYTDKLIF.

This clone was seen a handful of times. The mismatch at residue 5 between this DNA's translation and the TCRdb protein of a much larger clone likely reflects a read error; the protein shown is translated from the DNA. The J gene is TRDJ1, the V gene TRDV1, with a tentative D call TRDD3 (6 bases). TCRdb gives no J gene; it was assigned here by matching the DNA to germline. Trimming removed 4 bases at V and 1 base at J, with 46 bases between. There are 26 residues in the CDR3. Germline CDR1 TSWWSYY, CDR2 QGS. In nucleotides, the CDR3 is TGTGCTCTTGGGGTGCTACGCAGTTATGGTGGGTTCCCCCACTGGGCGATATTGGAGTGCACCGATAAACTCATCTTT. It codes for CALGVLRSYGGFPHWAILECTDKLIF.

This clone appeared many times. The protein that TCRdb holds for this DNA derives from a much larger clone and differs from the translated DNA at residue 14, which likely indicates a read error; the protein shown here is translated from the DNA. The chain recombines TRDV2 with TRDJ1; D gene uncertain. The CDR3 covers 15 residues. The V gene's germline CDR1 is GEAIGNYY and CDR2 EKD. The CDR3, as DNA: TGTGCCTGTGTTCGCACAGAGTCGTACGGGCTTAAACTCACCTTT. This translates into CACVRTESYGLKLTF.

This clone was recorded a few times. TCRdb records a much larger clone's protein for this DNA, with a difference at residue 17 that likely arises from a read error; the protein given is the translation of the DNA. The V gene is TRDV1, the J gene TRDJ1; 10 positions agree with TRDD3. CDR1 is TSWWSYY, CDR2 QGS, per germline. This CDR3 is 19 amino acids long. The CDR3 DNA is TGTGCTCTTGGGGAAGGTCCTAGTAACTGGGGGATTTACACCGATAAACCCATCTTT. This gives the protein CALGEGPSNWGIYTDKPIF.

This clone was counted only a few times. This DNA's translation differs at residue 8 from TCRdb's protein, which comes from a much larger clone; a read error is likely, and the protein shown is translated from the DNA. The J gene is TRDJ1, the V gene TRDV1, with 7 bases identical to TRDD3. TCRdb does not report a J gene; here it was assigned by matching the DNA to germline references. The germline CDR1 and CDR2 sequences are TSWWSYY and QGS. There are 19 residues in the CDR3. Trimming took 1 base from V and 0 from J; bases not matched to a gene: 14. This CDR3 reads CALGEPMPPLGVDTDKLIF. CDR3 in DNA: TGTGCTCTTGGGGAACCTATGCCCCCCCTGGGGGTCGACACCGATAAACTCATCTTT.

This clone was seen only a few times. The TCRdb protein comes from a much larger clone and disagrees with this DNA's translation at residue 15, likely due to a read error; the protein given here is derived from the DNA. V usage is TRDV1 and J usage is TRDJ1, with 8 bases lining up with TRDD3. V gave up 1 base and J gave up 0 bases; unmatched junction bases: 22. CDR1 is TSWWSYY, CDR2 QGS, per germline. The CDR3 has 22 amino acids. Here the CDR3 reads CALGEPHLPPPYWGPNTDKLIF. CDR3 coding DNA: TGTGCTCTTGGGGAACCCCACTTACCCCCTCCGTACTGGGGGCCCAACACCGATAAACTCATCTTT.

This clone appeared a few times. A far larger clone is one nucleotide away, so this likely arose from a read error. Distinct nucleotide sequences in the sample also encode this CDR3. This chain uses TRDV1 with TRDJ1, with 10 positions matching TRDD3. No J gene is reported in TCRdb; it was inferred here by comparing the DNA with germline. CDR1 and CDR2 (germline): TSWWSYY, QGS. The CDR3 has 19 residues. DNA of the CDR3: TGTGCCCTTGGGATCCTTTCCCGTACTGGGGGATGCGACACCGATAAACTCATCTTT. Amino acid sequence: CALGILSRTGGCDTDKLIF.

This clone was observed a handful of times. A far larger clone is off by one base, so a read error is likely. Other DNA sequences in this specimen translate into the identical CDR3. The chain uses TRDV1 and TRDJ1, with 13 nucleotides matching TRDD3. Assignment of the J gene here rests on matching the DNA to germline, because TCRdb gives none. CDR1 and CDR2 (germline): TSWWSYY, QGS. The CDR3 totals 26 residues. In nucleotides, the CDR3 is TGTGCTCTTGGGGAAGGGACAACCCTCCTTTCCTCTCGTACTGGGGGATACGGCTGGGGACCCGACAAACTCATCTTT. Protein: CALGEGTTLLSSRTGGYGWGPDKLIF.

This clone was seen ten or more times. The chain joins TRDV2 to TRDJ1; 13 bases map to TRDD3. CDR3 size: 20 residues. From germline, CDR1 is GEAIGNYY and CDR2 EKD. J gave up 0 bases and V 1 base, and 13 bases lay outside the gene matches. The DNA for the CDR3 is TGTGCCTGTGACACTCTGGATACTGGGGGATACGGCCAGGACACCGATAAACTCATCTTT. Its translation: CACDTLDTGGYGQDTDKLIF.

The table lists this clone with many counts. This sequence is one base from a far larger clone and is likely a read error. The sample has other DNA sequences that encode this CDR3 too. The chain couples TRDV1 to TRDJ1; 7 bases are shared with TRDD3. TCRdb offers no J gene call, so here the DNA was matched to germline to obtain one. This CDR3 has 17 residues. Germline CDR1 TSWWSYY, CDR2 QGS. V trimming: 4 bases; J trimming: 0 bases; junction bases outside the gene matches: 11. The CDR3 protein is CALGVLRGILYTDKLIF. CDR3 in DNA: TGTGCTCTTGGGGTCCTGCGTGGGATACTTTACACCGATAAACTCATCTTT.

The rearrangement uses TRDV1 and TRDJ1; 10 bases align to TRDD3. Because TCRdb records no J gene, it was assigned here through a match of the DNA to germline. V lost 1 base, J lost 4 bases, and 12 bases stayed unmatched. Germline CDR1 is TSWWSYY and CDR2 is QGS. CDR3 size: 18 residues. The CDR3 loop reads CALGEPTATWGISDKLIF. The CDR3 DNA reads as TGTGCTCTTGGGGAACCCACCGCAACCTGGGGGATAAGCGATAAACTCATCTTT.

In regard to this clone: The TCRdb protein, from a much larger clone, departs from this DNA's translation at residue 11, likely by read error; the protein shown derives from the DNA. The rearrangement uses TRDV1 and TRDJ1; D remains unclear. The J gene was not available in TCRdb and was assigned here by matching the DNA to germline segments. The CDR3 runs to 18 residues. Germline V gene lookup returns CDR1 TSWWSYY and CDR2 QGS. Trimming pared 3 bases from V and 0 bases from J, leaving 20 bases between. The CDR3 nucleotides read TGTGCTCTTGGGGACCAAAGACTTTCTGACCGTAACACCGATAAACTCATCTTT. It codes for CALGDQRLSDRNTDKLIF.

In regard to this clone: The protein held in TCRdb is that of a much larger clone and does not match this DNA's translation at residue 13, likely because of a read error; the protein shown is translated from the DNA. The V gene is TRDV1, the J gene TRDJ1; 10 nucleotides agree with TRDD3. Trimming removed 3 bases from V and 3 bases from J; junction bases left unmatched: 22. Germline V gene data show CDR1 as TSWWSYY and CDR2 as QGS. The CDR3 contains 21 residues. CDR3 protein: CALGDRPSRHWGMPMADKLIF. Written as DNA, the CDR3 is TGTGCTCTTGGGGACCGGCCTTCTCGCCACTGGGGGATGCCCATGGCCGATAAACTCATCTTT.

At least ten counts were recorded for this clone. The rearrangement joins TRDV2 to TRDJ1; D is uncertain. The CDR3 runs 17 residues. Trimming shortened V by 3 bases and J by 2 bases, and 21 bases separated the two germline ends. Germline CDR1 GEAIGNYY, CDR2 EKD. The CDR3 DNA is TGTGCCTGTGACTACCTAACTCGGTTAAACAGAACCGATAAACTCATCTTT. It is translated as CACDYLTRLNRTDKLIF.

Regarding this clone: Just one base apart from a much larger clone, this may be a read error. The genes are TRDV2 and TRDJ1; TRDD3 is a possible D gene (6 bases). The J gene was missing in TCRdb and was found by matching the end of the DNA to germline. The CDR3 sequence is 14 residues long. Germline-derived CDR1 and CDR2 are GEAIGNYY and EKD. In nucleotides, the CDR3 is TGTGCCTGTGACGCGTGGGGGGACACCGACAAACTCATCTTT. The encoded protein is CACDAWGDTDKLIF.

Many counts were recorded for this clone. The rearrangement joins TRDV2 to TRDJ3; TRDD3 aligns across 8 bases. Germline-derived CDR1 and CDR2 are GEAIGNYY and EKD. The CDR3 consists of 18 residues. Trimming at V came to 0 bases and at J to 0 bases, leaving 3 bases not matched to a gene. The CDR3 here is CACDTAGDSSWDTRQMFF. The CDR3 region has the DNA TGTGCCTGTGACACCGCGGGGGATAGCTCCTGGGACACCCGACAGATGTTTTTC.

Only a few counts were recorded for this clone. The translation of this DNA and the TCRdb protein of a much larger clone differ at residue 11, probably owing to a read error; the protein shown here is translated from the DNA. The V and J genes are TRDV1 and TRDJ1; weak D call: TRDD3 (5 bases). TCRdb records no J gene; here it was assigned by comparing the DNA to germline. V lost 2 bases to trimming and J lost 3 bases, with 25 bases between them. The CDR3 runs 19 residues. The germline V gene has CDR1 TSWWSYY and CDR2 QGS. CDR3 coding DNA: TGTGCTCTTGGGGAAGGACGACAAGCGACGAGAGGGGAGTCCGATAAACTCATCTTT. Its translation: CALGEGRQATRGESDKLIF.

This clone has just a few counts. The amino acid sequence in TCRdb belongs to a much larger clone and departs from this DNA's translation at residue 17, likely a sequencing read error; the sequence shown is translated from the DNA. The V call is TRDV1, the J call TRDJ1; 11 bases are shared with TRDD3. TCRdb lists no J gene, so it was determined here by aligning the DNA to germline. The CDR3 loop spans 23 amino acids. Germline CDR1 is TSWWSYY and CDR2 is QGS. Trimming cost V 5 bases and J 3 bases; bases outside gene matches: 29. The CDR3: CALGQYSVDHWGITVGGADKLIF. In DNA form, the CDR3 reads TGTGCTCTTGGGCAGTATTCCGTAGACCACTGGGGGATAACGGTGGGGGGCGCCGATAAACTCATCTTT.

This clone has just a few counts. TCRdb records a much larger clone's protein for this DNA, with a difference at residue 4 that likely arises from a read error; the protein given is the translation of the DNA. The V and J genes are TRDV1 and TRDJ1, with 8 bases identical to TRDD3. The CDR3 runs 19 residues. Germline CDR1 reads TSWWSYY; CDR2 reads QGS. J lost 0 bases, V lost 7 bases, and 19 bases had no gene match. The CDR3 region is CALVVTTTGILLYTDKLIF. In nucleotides, the CDR3 is TGTGCTCTTGTGGTTACTACCACGGGGATACTTCTGTACACCGATAAACTCATCTTT.

The table lists this clone with a few counts. The protein in TCRdb stems from a much larger clone and differs at residue 3 from this DNA's translation, likely a read error; here the protein is translated from the DNA. This rearrangement joins TRDV1 to TRDJ1, with 10 bases that match TRDD3. The CDR3 length is 23 residues. Germline loops: CDR1 TSWWSYY, CDR2 QGS. Here the CDR3 DNA reads TGTGCTATTGGGGAACTTGAGTACTGGGGGATCTATAAGGGTCCTCCTGGCGGCGATAAACTCATCTTT. Its translation: CAIGELEYWGIYKGPPGGDKLIF.

In its sample, this clone was seen many times. The amino acid sequence in TCRdb belongs to a much larger clone and departs from this DNA's translation at residue 8, likely a sequencing read error; the sequence shown is translated from the DNA. The chain is built from TRDV1 and TRDJ1; D unresolved. CDR3 length equals 18 residues. The germline V gene has CDR1 TSWWSYY and CDR2 QGS. V was shortened by 1 base and J by 0 bases, with 18 bases between the two germline ends. The CDR3 DNA is TGTGCTCTTGGGGAACGAGGAGGGCGAGCGCTTTACACCGATAAACTCATCTTT. Its translation is CALGERGGRALYTDKLIF.